The clone carrying this TCR beta chain was picked up one time. Measured with immunoSEQ multiplex PCR; TCRdb has only the in-frame clones, and not every one. The sample records some 120,000 clones, 85% being singletons. The data were taken from a study of blood T cell repertoires in COVID-19. The wider study: The study drew acute and convalescent COVID-19 samples from the United States, Italy and Spain. T cells, B-cell-depleted T cells, or PBMCs provided the cDNA or gDNA that served as material.

Per the germline V gene, CDR1 is SNHLY and CDR2 is FYNNEI. The CDR3 spans 13 residues. J was trimmed by 3 bases and V by 9 bases; bases with no gene match: 5. This clonotype originated in a man older than 75 with active or convalescent COVID-19. Sequenced material: peripheral blood. The rearrangement uses TRBV2 and TRBJ1-2, with TRBD1 matching over 9 bases. The CDR3 loop is CARETGGDYGYTF. DNA of the CDR3: TGTGCCAGAGAAACAGGGGGCGACTATGGCTACACCTTC.